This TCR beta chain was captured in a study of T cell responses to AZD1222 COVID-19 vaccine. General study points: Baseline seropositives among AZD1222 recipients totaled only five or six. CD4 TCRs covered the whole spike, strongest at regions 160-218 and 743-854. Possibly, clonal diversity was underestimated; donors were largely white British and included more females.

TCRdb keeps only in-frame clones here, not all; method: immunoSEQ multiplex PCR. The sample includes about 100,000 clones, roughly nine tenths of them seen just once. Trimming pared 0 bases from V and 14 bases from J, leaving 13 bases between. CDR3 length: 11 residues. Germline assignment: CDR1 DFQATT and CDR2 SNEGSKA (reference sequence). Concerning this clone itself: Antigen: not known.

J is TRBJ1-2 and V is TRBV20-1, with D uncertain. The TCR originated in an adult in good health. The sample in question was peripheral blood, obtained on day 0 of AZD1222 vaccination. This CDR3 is CSARDDPGFTF. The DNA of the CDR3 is TGCAGTGCTAGAGATGATCCCGGCTTTACCTTC.